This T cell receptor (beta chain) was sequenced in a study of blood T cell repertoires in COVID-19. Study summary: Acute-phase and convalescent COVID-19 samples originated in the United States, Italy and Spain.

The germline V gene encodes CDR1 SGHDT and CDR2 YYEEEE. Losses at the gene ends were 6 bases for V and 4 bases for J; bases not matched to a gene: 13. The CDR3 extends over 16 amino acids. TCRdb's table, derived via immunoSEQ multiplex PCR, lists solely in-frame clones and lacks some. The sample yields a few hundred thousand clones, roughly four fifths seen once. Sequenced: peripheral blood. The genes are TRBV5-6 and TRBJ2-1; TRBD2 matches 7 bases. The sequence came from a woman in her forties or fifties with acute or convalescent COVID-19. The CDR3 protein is CASTPVLSGGYNEQFF. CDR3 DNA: TGTGCCAGCACCCCAGTGCTGTCGGGGGGTTACAATGAGCAGTTCTTC.